A selection of T cell receptor beta chains follows, all from one sample in a study of neoadjuvant anti-PD-1 for oral cavity cancer. The method was immunoSEQ multiplex PCR; TCRdb's version includes in-frame clones alone and lacks a portion of them. This sample carries tens of thousands of clones, approximately 82% of them seen once, and the ten largest clones take about 3.4%. The source material was PBMCs, sampled before nivolumab (anti-PD-1) treatment. These receptors all come from a person aged 40-85 years with oral cavity squamous cell carcinoma. CDR3s include the opening cysteine and the closing phenylalanine or tryptophan. A D gene is named only where the DNA matches it firmly. The size entry is marked missing in some rows and otherwise reads once, few, many or a size class.

j_gene | d_gene | abundance | v_gene | CDR3nt | CDR3aa
TRBJ2-3 | - | once | TRBV7-7 | TGTGCTAGCAGCTTCAATAATCGGACTGGCAACCCCACAGATACGCAGTATTTT | CASSFNNRTGNPTDTQYF
TRBJ1-5 | - | - | TRBV4-2 | TGTGCCAGCAGCCAAGATTACCGGCCGAATCAGCCCCAGCATTTT | CASSQDYRPNQPQHF
TRBJ2-2 | - | - | TRBV27 | TGTGCCAGCAGTTTAGGGGGGGCAGAGTTGTTTTTT | CASSLGGAELFF
TRBJ2-7 | - | - | TRBV7-8 | TGTGCCAGCAGCTTAGTCGCAGGGTACGAGCAGTACTTC | CASSLVAGYEQYF
TRBJ2-3 | TRBD1 | - | TRBV7-3 | TGTGCCAGCAGCTTAAGACAGGGGGCAACAGATACGCAGTATTTT | CASSLRQGATDTQYF
TRBJ2-3 | TRBD2 | - | TRBV19 | TGTGCCAGTAGTCCATTAGCGGGAGGGTACTCAGATACGCAGTATTTT | CASSPLAGGYSDTQYF
TRBJ2-3 | TRBD2 | - | TRBV4-1 | TGCGCCAGCAGCCAAGGGGGGACTAGCGGGGCCGTAAGCACAGATACGCAGTATTTT | CASSQGGTSGAVSTDTQYF
TRBJ1-4 | - | - | TRBV5-1 | TGCGCCAGCAGCTTGGCAGGTCCACAGGTCGGTCTTAGTGGAAAACTGTTTTTT | CASSLAGPQVGLSGKLFF
TRBJ2-5 | TRBD2 | - | TRBV9 | TGTGCCAGCAGCCCCGGACTAGCGGGTTTACAAGAGACCCAGTACTTC | CASSPGLAGLQETQYF
TRBJ1-3 | - | - | TRBV19 | TGTGCCAGTAGTTCGTGGGGAGATGGAAACACCATATATTTT | CASSSWGDGNTIYF
TRBJ1-1 | TRBD1 | few | TRBV29-1 | TGCAGCGCCCCCAGGGGGGGACAGAGGAACACTGAAGCTTTCTTT | CSAPRGGQRNTEAFF
TRBJ2-7 | - | - | TRBV29-1 | TGCAGCGTTCAAACCTCCGAGCAGTACTTC | CSVQTSEQYF
TRBJ2-2 | - | - | TRBV7-8 | TGTGCCAGCAGCCTCCAGGGGAGATTGGGAACCGGGGAGCTGTTTTTT | CASSLQGRLGTGELFF
TRBJ2-2 | - | - | TRBV19 | TGTGCCAGTAGATCCTCAAGCCCGGGGAACACCGGGGAGCTGTTTTTT | CASRSSSPGNTGELFF
TRBJ1-1 | - | - | TRBV7-2 | TGTGCCAGCAGCCCACAATCTCCCATGAACACTGAAGCTTTCTTT | CASSPQSPMNTEAFF
TRBJ2-1 | TRBD2 | - | TRBV28 | TGTGCCAGCCGACTAGCGGGGGGGCCCAATGAGCAGTTCTTC | CASRLAGGPNEQFF
TRBJ2-4 | TRBD2 | once | TRBV14 | TGTGCCAGCAGCCAGACAGCGGGCGGGGGGAGGAACATTCAGTACTTC | CASSQTAGGGRNIQYF
TRBJ1-5 | - | few | TRBV19 | TGTGCCAGTAGTAGGGGCCCACGACAGCCCCAGCATTTT | CASSRGPRQPQHF
TRBJ1-1 | - | - | TRBV7-8 | TGTGCCAGCAGCTTCGGGGCGGTACAGAACACTGAAGCTTTCTTT | CASSFGAVQNTEAFF
TRBJ1-2 | - | - | TRBV7-2 | TGTGCCAGCAGCTTAGGGCCGGAGTATGGCTACACCTTC | CASSLGPEYGYTF
TRBJ2-2 | TRBD2 | - | TRBV5-1 | TGCGCCAGCAGCTTGGCCTCCGCGGGGGGGAACACCGGGGAGCTGTTTTTT | CASSLASAGGNTGELFF
TRBJ1-1 | TRBD1 | - | TRBV4-1 | TGCGCCAGCAAGGGGCACAGGGGGCCCACTGAAGCTTTCTTT | CASKGHRGPTEAFF
TRBJ2-1 | - | - | TRBV7-2 | TGTGCCAGCAGCAACCGGGACGTGCAGTTCTTC | CASSNRDVQFF
TRBJ1-2 | - | - | TRBV7-9 | TGTGCCAGCAGTTTCTTAGGGCCTGGTCGCTATGGCTACACCTTC | CASSFLGPGRYGYTF
TRBJ2-7 | - | few | TRBV2 | TGTGCCAGCAGGGGGACTCTCACCTACGAGCAGTACTTC | CASRGTLTYEQYF
TRBJ1-3 | - | - | TRBV30 | TGTGCCTGGGTCTCGGGCGCTGGAAACACCATATATTTT | CAWVSGAGNTIYF
TRBJ2-2 | - | - | TRBV5-1 | TGCGCCAGCAGCCTCGACATCCCCGGGGAGCTGTTTTTT | CASSLDIPGELFF
TRBJ2-1 | TRBD1 | - | TRBV6-5 | TGTGCCAGCAGTTACGGACAGGGATCCTACAATGAGCAGTTCTTC | CASSYGQGSYNEQFF
TRBJ2-5 | TRBD1 | - | TRBV10-2 | TGCGCCAGCAGTGAGATCTCGACAGGGCGGGAGACCCAGTACTTC | CASSEISTGRETQYF
TRBJ2-3 | TRBD2 | - | TRBV5-1 | TGCGCCAGCTGGTTTTTGGCGGGAGGGGACACAGATACGCAGTATTTT | CASWFLAGGDTDTQYF
TRBJ2-1 | - | - | TRBV30 | TGTGCCTGGAGTTATAGCGTCAACAATGAGCAGTTCTTC | CAWSYSVNNEQFF
TRBJ1-5 | TRBD1 | - | TRBV6-6 | TGTGCCAGCAGGGGGCGGGACAGGGACAATCAGCCCCAGCATTTT | CASRGRDRDNQPQHF
TRBJ2-3 | TRBD2 | - | TRBV5-1 | TGCGCCAGCAGACCCCGGGAGGGTCTAGATACGCAGTATTTT | CASRPREGLDTQYF
TRBJ1-5 | - | few | TRBV7-9 | TGTGCCAGCAGCCTTGGTAGTCAGCATGGCAATCAGCCCCAGCATTTT | CASSLGSQHGNQPQHF
TRBJ2-4 | - | - | TRBV29-1 | TGCAGCGTTGGAAGTTCAACCAAAAACATTCAGTACTTC | CSVGSSTKNIQYF